A selection of T cell receptor beta chains follows, all from one sample in a study of shared clonotypes between healthy human individuals. The table came from immunoSEQ multiplex PCR; TCRdb's copy has only in-frame clones and leaves some out. This table has millions of clones, more than 90% appearing once. Material for sequencing was naive CD4+ T cells sorted from blood. The receptors shown here come from a young man in good health. Each CDR3 is given with its conserved first and last residue. A D gene is named only where the DNA matches it firmly. Clone size is not always given. Where it is, it says once, few, many or a class for expanded clones.

clone size: -
V gene: TRBV18
D gene: -
J gene: TRBJ1-4
CDR3 DNA: TGTGCCAGCTCACCTCGAGCCGCAACTAATGAAAAACTGTTTTTT
CDR3 protein: CASSPRAATNEKLFF

clone size: -
V gene: TRBV12-5
D gene: TRBD1
J gene: TRBJ1-4
CDR3 DNA: TGTGCTAGTGGTTTGGTACCCCCGGGACAGGGGGCCTCCCGGCCTAATGAAAAACTGTTTTTT
CDR3 protein: CASGLVPPGQGASRPNEKLFF

clone size: -
V gene: TRBV6-5
D gene: -
J gene: TRBJ2-7
CDR3 DNA: TGTGCCAGCAGCCTCGGGGCGCTGTACGAGCAGTACTTC
CDR3 protein: CASSLGALYEQYF

clone size: -
V gene: TRBV27
D gene: -
J gene: TRBJ2-2
CDR3 DNA: TGTGCCAGCAGTTTAAAAGAGAACACCGGGGAGCTGTTTTTT
CDR3 protein: CASSLKENTGELFF

clone size: -
V gene: TRBV5-4
D gene: -
J gene: TRBJ2-5
CDR3 DNA: TGTGCCAGCAGCTCCTGGTCAACCCTGGGAGAGACCCAGTACTTC
CDR3 protein: CASSSWSTLGETQYF

clone size: -
V gene: TRBV4-1
D gene: -
J gene: TRBJ2-3
CDR3 DNA: TGCGCCAGCAGCCAAGCGGGATGGGGGACAGATACGCAGTATTTT
CDR3 protein: CASSQAGWGTDTQYF

clone size: -
V gene: TRBV10-3
D gene: -
J gene: TRBJ2-3
CDR3 DNA: TGTGCCATCAGTAACTTCCAGGGGGCGGGAGCAGATACGCAGTATTTT
CDR3 protein: CAISNFQGAGADTQYF

clone size: few
V gene: TRBV18
D gene: -
J gene: TRBJ1-5
CDR3 DNA: TGTGCCAGCTCCACCTCCGGGACCCCCGGCGAGCCCCAGCATTTT
CDR3 protein: CASSTSGTPGEPQHF

clone size: -
V gene: TRBV5-4
D gene: -
J gene: TRBJ2-3
CDR3 DNA: TGTGCCAGCAGCCTAGACGGGTCCCTCACAGATACGCAGTATTTT
CDR3 protein: CASSLDGSLTDTQYF

clone size: -
V gene: TRBV10-3
D gene: TRBD2
J gene: TRBJ2-7
CDR3 DNA: TGTGCCATCAGGGATAGCGGGGGGGACTCCTACGAGCAGTACTTC
CDR3 protein: CAIRDSGGDSYEQYF

clone size: -
V gene: TRBV27
D gene: -
J gene: TRBJ1-2
CDR3 DNA: TGTGCCAGCAGTTTATCCCCCCGGTATGGCTACACCTTC
CDR3 protein: CASSLSPRYGYTF

clone size: -
V gene: TRBV14
D gene: TRBD2
J gene: TRBJ2-3
CDR3 DNA: TGTGCCAGCAGCCAAGATATTCGGGCGGGGGGCACAGATACGCAGTATTTT
CDR3 protein: CASSQDIRAGGTDTQYF

clone size: once
V gene: TRBV30
D gene: TRBD2
J gene: TRBJ2-7
CDR3 DNA: TGTGCCTGGGGACTAGCCCACGAGCAGTACTTC
CDR3 protein: CAWGLAHEQYF

clone size: -
V gene: TRBV9
D gene: TRBD1
J gene: TRBJ2-1
CDR3 DNA: TGTGCCAGCAGCGAAAGGACAGGGACATTTCCTAAAGAAGAGTTCTTC
CDR3 protein: CASSERTGTFPKEEFF

clone size: -
V gene: TRBV7-6
D gene: TRBD2
J gene: TRBJ2-1
CDR3 DNA: TGTGCCAGCAGTTCCCTAGCGGGGGGCTCCCTATCCTACAATGAGCAGTTCTTC
CDR3 protein: CASSSLAGGSLSYNEQFF

clone size: -
V gene: TRBV28
D gene: -
J gene: TRBJ1-1
CDR3 DNA: TGTGCCAGCACCTCATATATAGGCGTTATGAACACTGAAGCTTTCTTT
CDR3 protein: CASTSYIGVMNTEAFF

clone size: -
V gene: TRBV7-2
D gene: -
J gene: TRBJ1-1
CDR3 DNA: TGTGCCAGCAGCCCGAGGGTGAACACTGAAGCTTTCTTT
CDR3 protein: CASSPRVNTEAFF

clone size: -
V gene: TRBV5-6
D gene: -
J gene: TRBJ1-2
CDR3 DNA: TGTGCCAGCAGCCCGGGACCAGCCCCTAACTATGGCTACACCTTC
CDR3 protein: CASSPGPAPNYGYTF

clone size: -
V gene: TRBV11-3
D gene: -
J gene: TRBJ2-3
CDR3 DNA: TGTGCCAGCAGCTCAACGGGAAGCACAGATACGCAGTATTTT
CDR3 protein: CASSSTGSTDTQYF

clone size: -
V gene: TRBV5-4
D gene: TRBD1
J gene: TRBJ2-3
CDR3 DNA: TGTGCCAGCAGCGAGCTCTCAGGGGGAACGAGCACAGATACGCAGTATTTT
CDR3 protein: CASSELSGGTSTDTQYF

clone size: -
V gene: TRBV30
D gene: -
J gene: TRBJ1-5
CDR3 DNA: TGTGCCTGGAGTGGTGGGGGTCGTACGGGACCCCAGCATTTT
CDR3 protein: CAWSGGGRTGPQHF

clone size: -
V gene: TRBV6-1
D gene: TRBD1
J gene: TRBJ2-5
CDR3 DNA: TGTGCCAGCAGTGAACAGGGGGTGATGGAGACCCAGTACTTC
CDR3 protein: CASSEQGVMETQYF

clone size: -
V gene: TRBV30
D gene: -
J gene: TRBJ1-5
CDR3 DNA: TGTGCCTGGAGTGGGGGGGGATCGTTAGGACAGCCCCAGCATTTT
CDR3 protein: CAWSGGGSLGQPQHF

clone size: -
V gene: TRBV11-2
D gene: -
J gene: TRBJ1-1
CDR3 DNA: TGTGCCAGCAGCTTAGGTTGGCGGAGCCGGGGCACTGAAGCTTTCTTT
CDR3 protein: CASSLGWRSRGTEAFF

clone size: -
V gene: TRBV7-2
D gene: TRBD1
J gene: TRBJ1-6
CDR3 DNA: TGTGCCAGCAGCTTAGTGGCAGGGGGCCCACCCCTCCACTTT
CDR3 protein: CASSLVAGGPPLHF

clone size: -
V gene: TRBV29-1
D gene: -
J gene: TRBJ2-1
CDR3 DNA: TGCAGCGTTGAAGAGAGTGGCAGGGCGGGTTACAATGAGCAGTTCTTC
CDR3 protein: CSVEESGRAGYNEQFF

clone size: -
V gene: TRBV30
D gene: TRBD2
J gene: TRBJ2-2
CDR3 DNA: TGTGCCTGGAGTGTATCGAGCGGGAGGCTCTATGGGGGGGTCAGCGGGGAGCTGTTTTTT
CDR3 protein: CAWSVSSGRLYGGVSGELFF

clone size: -
V gene: TRBV6-1
D gene: TRBD2
J gene: TRBJ2-5
CDR3 DNA: TGTGCCAGCAGTCGGACTAGCGGACACCAAGAGACCCAGTACTTC
CDR3 protein: CASSRTSGHQETQYF

clone size: -
V gene: TRBV29-1
D gene: -
J gene: TRBJ2-7
CDR3 DNA: TGCAGCGTCCAAGCGGGGACATTGGCTTACGAGCAGTACTTC
CDR3 protein: CSVQAGTLAYEQYF

clone size: -
V gene: TRBV27
D gene: -
J gene: TRBJ1-5
CDR3 DNA: TGTGCCAGCGGAAATCGGGGGCATAGTAGCAATCAGCCCCAGCATTTT
CDR3 protein: CASGNRGHSSNQPQHF

clone size: -
V gene: TRBV5-4
D gene: -
J gene: TRBJ1-2
CDR3 DNA: TGTGCCAGCAGCTTAGCAGGGCCCTATGGCTACACCTTC
CDR3 protein: CASSLAGPYGYTF

clone size: -
V gene: TRBV5-1
D gene: -
J gene: TRBJ2-7
CDR3 DNA: TGCGCCAGCAGCCGGCCGGGCGCCGAGCAGTACTTC
CDR3 protein: CASSRPGAEQYF

clone size: -
V gene: TRBV7-7
D gene: -
J gene: TRBJ2-1
CDR3 DNA: TGTGCTAGCAGCCCCCAGGAGGGTAAGGGGAATGAGCAGTTCTTC
CDR3 protein: CASSPQEGKGNEQFF

clone size: -
V gene: TRBV2
D gene: TRBD2
J gene: TRBJ2-3
CDR3 DNA: TGTGCCAGCAAAGGGAGACTAGCAACAGATACGCAGTATTTT
CDR3 protein: CASKGRLATDTQYF

clone size: -
V gene: TRBV10-3
D gene: -
J gene: TRBJ2-1
CDR3 DNA: TGTGCCACCTCGGGGGTAGAGGCTATTCGGTTCTTC
CDR3 protein: CATSGVEAIRFF

clone size: -
V gene: TRBV4-1
D gene: -
J gene: TRBJ1-4
CDR3 DNA: TGCGCCAGCAGCCAAGCATTCGATCACAACGAAAAACTGTTTTTT
CDR3 protein: CASSQAFDHNEKLFF

clone size: -
V gene: TRBV13
D gene: -
J gene: TRBJ2-7
CDR3 DNA: TGTGCCAGCAGCTTAGTAGACGAGCAGTACTTC
CDR3 protein: CASSLVDEQYF

clone size: -
V gene: TRBV5-1
D gene: TRBD2
J gene: TRBJ2-3
CDR3 DNA: TGCGCCAGCAACCGGGGGGAACGGGAGTACTCAGATACGCAGTATTTT
CDR3 protein: CASNRGEREYSDTQYF

clone size: -
V gene: TRBV5-1
D gene: -
J gene: TRBJ2-3
CDR3 DNA: TGCGCCAGCAGCTTGGTGGCGGGGAGCCAGTATTTT
CDR3 protein: CASSLVAGSQYF

clone size: -
V gene: TRBV7-9
D gene: -
J gene: TRBJ2-3
CDR3 DNA: TGTGCCAGCAGCTTAGAGGGGGAAGTAGCTAAAACAGATACGCAGTATTTT
CDR3 protein: CASSLEGEVAKTDTQYF

clone size: -
V gene: TRBV19
D gene: -
J gene: TRBJ1-5
CDR3 DNA: TGTGCCAGTATGGGGGGGGCAGGAGCCTATAGCAATCAGCCCCAGCATTTT
CDR3 protein: CASMGGAGAYSNQPQHF

clone size: -
V gene: TRBV9
D gene: TRBD2
J gene: TRBJ2-3
CDR3 DNA: TGTGCCAGCAGCGTAGGGCTAGCGGCGTCAGATACGCAGTATTTT
CDR3 protein: CASSVGLAASDTQYF

clone size: -
V gene: TRBV5-1
D gene: -
J gene: TRBJ1-1
CDR3 DNA: TGCGCCAGCAGCCCCCTGCCAGAGCCTAAGACAGAAGCTTTCTTT
CDR3 protein: CASSPLPEPKTEAFF

clone size: -
V gene: TRBV10-3
D gene: TRBD1
J gene: TRBJ1-5
CDR3 DNA: TGTGCCATCAGTGGCTCGGGACAGGGGAATCAGCCCCAGCATTTT
CDR3 protein: CAISGSGQGNQPQHF

clone size: -
V gene: TRBV10-2
D gene: -
J gene: TRBJ2-5
CDR3 DNA: TGCGCCAGCAGTGAGGCGACTACCCAGTACTTC
CDR3 protein: CASSEATTQYF

clone size: -
V gene: TRBV6-1
D gene: TRBD1
J gene: TRBJ2-2
CDR3 DNA: TGTGCCAGCAGTGTGACAGGGGTTTCCCTAACCGGGGAGCTGTTTTTT
CDR3 protein: CASSVTGVSLTGELFF

clone size: -
V gene: TRBV30
D gene: -
J gene: TRBJ2-7
CDR3 DNA: TGTGCCTACCTGATCTGGCAGGGCGAGCAGTACTTC
CDR3 protein: CAYLIWQGEQYF

clone size: -
V gene: TRBV30
D gene: -
J gene: TRBJ1-2
CDR3 DNA: TGTGCCTGGAGTGTGGACAGCTATGGCTACACCTTC
CDR3 protein: CAWSVDSYGYTF

clone size: -
V gene: TRBV5-4
D gene: TRBD1
J gene: TRBJ2-7
CDR3 DNA: TGTGCCAGCAGCCTCGGGACAGCCACCGAGCAGTACTTC
CDR3 protein: CASSLGTATEQYF

clone size: -
V gene: TRBV4-2
D gene: -
J gene: TRBJ1-2
CDR3 DNA: TGTGCCAGCAGCCTTACAGGGAACTATGGCTACACCTTC
CDR3 protein: CASSLTGNYGYTF

clone size: -
V gene: TRBV9
D gene: -
J gene: TRBJ2-2
CDR3 DNA: TGTGCCAGCAGCCGCCAGTCGGAGCTGTTTTTT
CDR3 protein: CASSRQSELFF

clone size: -
V gene: TRBV28
D gene: TRBD1
J gene: TRBJ2-5
CDR3 DNA: TGTGCCAGCAGTTCCCACAAACGGACAGGGGGATGGGAGACCCAGTACTTC
CDR3 protein: CASSSHKRTGGWETQYF

clone size: -
V gene: TRBV28
D gene: TRBD1
J gene: TRBJ1-1
CDR3 DNA: TGTGCCAGCAGTCCCACGGACAGGGGGCTTAAGAACACTGAAGCTTTCTTT
CDR3 protein: CASSPTDRGLKNTEAFF

clone size: -
V gene: TRBV6-5
D gene: -
J gene: TRBJ1-5
CDR3 DNA: TGTGCCAGCAGTACTACAGGGAATGATCAGCCCCAGCATTTT
CDR3 protein: CASSTTGNDQPQHF

clone size: -
V gene: TRBV5-5
D gene: -
J gene: TRBJ2-2
CDR3 DNA: TGTGCCAGCAGCTTGGTCCCTCAACCAAACACCGGGGAGCTGTTTTTT
CDR3 protein: CASSLVPQPNTGELFF

clone size: -
V gene: TRBV18
D gene: TRBD1
J gene: TRBJ1-5
CDR3 DNA: TGTGCCAGCTCACCAGGGACAGGGAGCAATCAGCCCCAGCATTTT
CDR3 protein: CASSPGTGSNQPQHF

clone size: -
V gene: TRBV7-9
D gene: -
J gene: TRBJ1-2
CDR3 DNA: TGTGCCAGCAGCGAGACCGGCAACTATGGCTACACCTTC
CDR3 protein: CASSETGNYGYTF

clone size: once
V gene: TRBV5-4
D gene: -
J gene: TRBJ1-5
CDR3 DNA: TGTGCCAGCAGCTTCGGTGGCAATCAGCCCCAGCATTTT
CDR3 protein: CASSFGGNQPQHF

clone size: once
V gene: TRBV6-4
D gene: -
J gene: TRBJ2-3
CDR3 DNA: TGTGCCAGCAGTGAGGGAATAGCGTCCTCGCAGTATTTT
CDR3 protein: CASSEGIASSQYF